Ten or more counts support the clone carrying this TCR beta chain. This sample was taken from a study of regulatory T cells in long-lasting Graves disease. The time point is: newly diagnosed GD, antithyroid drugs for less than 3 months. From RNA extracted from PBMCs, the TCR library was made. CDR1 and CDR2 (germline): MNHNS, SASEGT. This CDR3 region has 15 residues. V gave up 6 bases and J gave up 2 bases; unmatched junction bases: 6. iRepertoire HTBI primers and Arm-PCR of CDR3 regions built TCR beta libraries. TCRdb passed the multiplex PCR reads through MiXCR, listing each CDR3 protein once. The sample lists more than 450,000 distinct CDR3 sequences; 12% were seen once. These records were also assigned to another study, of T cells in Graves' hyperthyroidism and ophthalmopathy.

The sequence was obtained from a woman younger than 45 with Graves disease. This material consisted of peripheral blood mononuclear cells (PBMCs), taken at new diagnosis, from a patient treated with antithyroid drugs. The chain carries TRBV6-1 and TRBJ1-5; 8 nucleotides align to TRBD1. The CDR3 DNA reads TGTGCCAGCAGACTGGACAGGGTAGGCAATCAGCCCCAGCATTTT. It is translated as CASRLDRVGNQPQHF.